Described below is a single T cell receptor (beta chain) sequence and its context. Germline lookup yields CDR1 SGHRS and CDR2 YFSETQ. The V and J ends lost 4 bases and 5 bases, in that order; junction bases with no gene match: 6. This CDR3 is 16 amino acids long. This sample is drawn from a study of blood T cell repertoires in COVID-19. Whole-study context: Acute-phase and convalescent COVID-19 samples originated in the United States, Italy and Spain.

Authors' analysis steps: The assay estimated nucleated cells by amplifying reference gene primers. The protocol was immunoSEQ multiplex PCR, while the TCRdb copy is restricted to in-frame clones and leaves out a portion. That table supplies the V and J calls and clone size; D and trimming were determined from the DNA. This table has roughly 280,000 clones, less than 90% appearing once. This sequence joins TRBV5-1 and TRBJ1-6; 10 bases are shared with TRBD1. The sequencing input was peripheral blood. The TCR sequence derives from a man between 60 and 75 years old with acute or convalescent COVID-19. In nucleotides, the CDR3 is TGCGCCAGCAGCCCGGGGGGGACAGGGGATAATTCACCCCTCCACTTT. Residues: CASSPGGTGDNSPLHF.